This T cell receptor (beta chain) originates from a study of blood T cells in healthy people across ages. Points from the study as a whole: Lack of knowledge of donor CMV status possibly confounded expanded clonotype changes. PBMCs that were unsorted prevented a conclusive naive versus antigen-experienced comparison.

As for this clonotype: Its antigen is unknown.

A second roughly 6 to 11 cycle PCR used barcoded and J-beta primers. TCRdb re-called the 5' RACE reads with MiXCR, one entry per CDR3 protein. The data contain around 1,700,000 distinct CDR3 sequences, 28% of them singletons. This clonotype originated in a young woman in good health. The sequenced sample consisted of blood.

The CDR3 protein is CASSPRGLRTEAFF. In nucleotides, the CDR3 is TGTGCCAGCAGTCCTAGGGGGTTGCGCACTGAAGCTTTCTTT. The J gene is TRBJ1-1, the V gene TRBV12-3 or TRBV12-4, with D maybe TRBD1 (6 bases). This CDR3 comprises 14 residues. The V end was cut by 5 bases, the J end by 4 bases, with 14 bases between.